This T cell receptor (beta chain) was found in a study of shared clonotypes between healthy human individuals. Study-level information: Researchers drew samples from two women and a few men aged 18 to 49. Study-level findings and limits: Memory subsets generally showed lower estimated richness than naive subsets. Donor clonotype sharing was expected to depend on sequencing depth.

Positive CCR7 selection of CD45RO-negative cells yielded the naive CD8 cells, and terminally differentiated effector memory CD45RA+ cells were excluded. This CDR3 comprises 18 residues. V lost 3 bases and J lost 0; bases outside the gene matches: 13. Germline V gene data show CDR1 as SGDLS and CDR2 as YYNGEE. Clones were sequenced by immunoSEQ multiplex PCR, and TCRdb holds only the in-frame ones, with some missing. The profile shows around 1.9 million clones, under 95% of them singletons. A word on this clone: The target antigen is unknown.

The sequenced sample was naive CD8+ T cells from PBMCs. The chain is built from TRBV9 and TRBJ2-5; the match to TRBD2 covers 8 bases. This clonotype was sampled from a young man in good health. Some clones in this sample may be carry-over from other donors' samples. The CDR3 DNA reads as TGTGCCAGCAGCGCTTCAACCGTAGCGGGACTGTACCAAGAGACCCAGTACTTC. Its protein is CASSASTVAGLYQETQYF. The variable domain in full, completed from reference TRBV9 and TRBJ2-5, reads DSGVTQTPKHLITATGQRVTLRCSPRSGDLSVYWYQQSLDQGLQFLIQYYNGEERAKGNILERFSAQQFPDLHSELNLSSLELGDSALYFCASSASTVAGLYQETQYFGPGTRLLVL.